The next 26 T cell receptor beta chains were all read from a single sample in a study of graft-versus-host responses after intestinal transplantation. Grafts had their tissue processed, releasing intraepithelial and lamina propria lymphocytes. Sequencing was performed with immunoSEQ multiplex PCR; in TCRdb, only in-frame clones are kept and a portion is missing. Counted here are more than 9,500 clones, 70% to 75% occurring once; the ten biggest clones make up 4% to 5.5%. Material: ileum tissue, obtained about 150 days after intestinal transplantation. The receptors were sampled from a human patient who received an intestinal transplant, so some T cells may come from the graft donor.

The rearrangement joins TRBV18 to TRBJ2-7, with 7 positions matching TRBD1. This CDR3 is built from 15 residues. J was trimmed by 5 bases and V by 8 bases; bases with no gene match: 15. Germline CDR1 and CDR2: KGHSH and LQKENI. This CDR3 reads CASTYAPGGIDEQYF. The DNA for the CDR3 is TGTGCCAGCACGTACGCCCCAGGGGGTATCGACGAGCAGTACTTC.

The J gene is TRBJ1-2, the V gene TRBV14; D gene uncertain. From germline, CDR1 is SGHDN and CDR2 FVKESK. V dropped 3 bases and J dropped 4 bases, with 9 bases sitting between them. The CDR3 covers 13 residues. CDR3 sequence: CASSQGTVYGYTF. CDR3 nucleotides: TGTGCCAGCAGCCAGGGCACGGTCTATGGCTACACCTTC.

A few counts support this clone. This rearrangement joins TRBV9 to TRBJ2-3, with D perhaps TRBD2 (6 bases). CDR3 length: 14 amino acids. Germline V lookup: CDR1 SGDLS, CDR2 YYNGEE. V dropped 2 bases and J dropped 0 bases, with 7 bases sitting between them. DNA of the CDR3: TGTGCCAGCAGCGTGGAGGGGAGCACAGATACGCAGTATTTT. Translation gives CASSVEGSTDTQYF.

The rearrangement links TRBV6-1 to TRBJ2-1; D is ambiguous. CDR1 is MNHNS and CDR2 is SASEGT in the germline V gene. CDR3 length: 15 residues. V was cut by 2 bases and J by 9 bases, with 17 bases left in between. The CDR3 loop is CASSETVLLPGEQFF. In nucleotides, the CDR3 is TGTGCCAGCAGTGAAACTGTCCTACTACCCGGTGAGCAGTTCTTC.

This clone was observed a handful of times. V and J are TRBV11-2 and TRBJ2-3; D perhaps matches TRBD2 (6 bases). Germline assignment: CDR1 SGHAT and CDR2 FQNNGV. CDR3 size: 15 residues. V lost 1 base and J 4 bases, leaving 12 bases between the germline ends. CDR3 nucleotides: TGTGCCAGCAGCTTAGGGGGGGTTTTCGCAGATACGCAGTATTTT. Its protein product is CASSLGGVFADTQYF.

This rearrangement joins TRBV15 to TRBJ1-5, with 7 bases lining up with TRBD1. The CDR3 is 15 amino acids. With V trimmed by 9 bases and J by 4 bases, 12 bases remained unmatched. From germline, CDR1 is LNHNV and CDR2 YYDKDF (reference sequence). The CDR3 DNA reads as TGTGCCACGGGAGACAGGGTATTAAGGAATCAGCCCCAGCATTTT. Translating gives CATGDRVLRNQPQHF.

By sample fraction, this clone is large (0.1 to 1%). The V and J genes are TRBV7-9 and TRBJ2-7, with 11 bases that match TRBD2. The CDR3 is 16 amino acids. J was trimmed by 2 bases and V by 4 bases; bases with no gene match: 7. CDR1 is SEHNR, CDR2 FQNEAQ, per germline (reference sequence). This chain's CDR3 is CASSSQISGGAYEQYF. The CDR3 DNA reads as TGTGCCAGCAGCTCGCAAATTAGCGGGGGGGCCTACGAGCAGTACTTC.

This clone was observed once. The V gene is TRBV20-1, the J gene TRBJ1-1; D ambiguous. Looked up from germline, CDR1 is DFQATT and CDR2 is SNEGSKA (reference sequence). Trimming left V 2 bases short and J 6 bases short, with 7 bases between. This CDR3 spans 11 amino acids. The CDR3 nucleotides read TGCAGTGCTAGACAGAGCGCTGAAGCTTTCTTT. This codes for CSARQSAEAFF.

CDR3 residues: CSVEYLLGGPETQYF. The CDR3 DNA follows: TGCAGCGTTGAGTACTTATTGGGAGGGCCAGAGACCCAGTACTTC. V is TRBV29-1 and J is TRBJ2-5; 7 positions match TRBD2. CDR1 and CDR2 (germline): SQVTM, ANQGSEA. The CDR3 is made up of 15 amino acids. V dropped 3 bases and J dropped 4; count of bases not matched to a gene: 11. The full variable domain, with the rest looked up from reference TRBV29-1 and TRBJ2-5, is SAVISQKPSRDICQRGTSLTIQCQVDSQVTMMFWYRQQPGQSLTLIATANQGSEATYESGFVIDKFPISRPNLTFSTLTVSNMSPEDSSIYLCSVEYLLGGPETQYFGPGTRLLVL.

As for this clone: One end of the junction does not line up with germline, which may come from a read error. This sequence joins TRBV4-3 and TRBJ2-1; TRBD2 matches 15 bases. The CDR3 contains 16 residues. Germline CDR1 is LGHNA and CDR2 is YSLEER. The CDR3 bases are TGCGCCAGCAGCCAAGTGGGACTAGCGGGGGGCAATAAGCAGTTCTTC. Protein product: CASSQVGLAGGNKQFF.

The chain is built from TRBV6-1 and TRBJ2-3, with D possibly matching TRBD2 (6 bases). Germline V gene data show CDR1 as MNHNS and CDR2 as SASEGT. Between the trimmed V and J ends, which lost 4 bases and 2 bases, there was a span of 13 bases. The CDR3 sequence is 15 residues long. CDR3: CASSAGTGATDTQYF. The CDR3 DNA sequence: TGTGCCAGCAGTGCCGGGACTGGGGCCACAGATACGCAGTATTTT.

CDR3 region: CASSLAPGTGYRYF. The CDR3 DNA reads TGTGCCAGCAGCTTAGCGCCCGGGACAGGGTATCGGTACTTC. The rearrangement uses TRBV7-6 and TRBJ2-7; 9 bases fit TRBD1. The CDR3 consists of 14 residues. V lost 0 bases and J lost 12; bases outside the gene matches: 9. Germline CDR1 reads SGHVS; CDR2 reads FNYEAQ.

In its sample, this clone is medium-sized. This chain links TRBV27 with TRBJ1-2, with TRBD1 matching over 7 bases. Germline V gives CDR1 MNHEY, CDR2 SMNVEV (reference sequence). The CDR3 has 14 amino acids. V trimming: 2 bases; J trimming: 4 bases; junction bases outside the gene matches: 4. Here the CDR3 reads CASSLGGQPYGYTF. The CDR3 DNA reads TGTGCCAGCAGTTTAGGGGGACAGCCCTATGGCTACACCTTC.

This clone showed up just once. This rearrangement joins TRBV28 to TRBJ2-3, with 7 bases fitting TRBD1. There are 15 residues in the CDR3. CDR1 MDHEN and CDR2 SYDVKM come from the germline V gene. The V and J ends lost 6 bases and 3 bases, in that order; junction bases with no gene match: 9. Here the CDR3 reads CASRPYTQGTDTQYF. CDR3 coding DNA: TGTGCCAGCAGGCCATATACACAGGGGACAGATACGCAGTATTTT.

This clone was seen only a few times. The CDR3 region is CASSPVGTGFDGYTF. The CDR3 DNA reads as TGTGCCAGCAGCCCTGTAGGGACAGGGTTTGATGGCTACACCTTC. This rearrangement joins TRBV7-6 to TRBJ1-2, with 9 bases matching TRBD1. Looked up from germline, CDR1 is SGHVS and CDR2 is FNYEAQ. The CDR3 totals 15 residues. V lost 5 bases to trimming and J lost 6 bases; unmatched junction nucleotides: 10.

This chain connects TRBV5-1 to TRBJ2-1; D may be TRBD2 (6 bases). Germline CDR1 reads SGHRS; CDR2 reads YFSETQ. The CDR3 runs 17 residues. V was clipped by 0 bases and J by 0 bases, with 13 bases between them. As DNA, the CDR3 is TGCGCCAGCAGCTTGGCCTTAGCGGAAAGCTCCTACAATGAGCAGTTCTTC. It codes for CASSLALAESSYNEQFF. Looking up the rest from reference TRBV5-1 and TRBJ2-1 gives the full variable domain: KAGVTQTPRYLIKTRGQQVTLSCSPISGHRSVSWYQQTPGQGLQFLFEYFSETQRNKGNFPGRFSGRQFSNSRSEMNVSTLELGDSALYLCASSLALAESSYNEQFFGPGTRLTVL.

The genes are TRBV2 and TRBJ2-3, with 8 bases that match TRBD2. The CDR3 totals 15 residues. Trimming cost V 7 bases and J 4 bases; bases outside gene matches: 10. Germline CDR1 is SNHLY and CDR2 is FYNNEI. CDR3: CASTFLSGIADTQYF. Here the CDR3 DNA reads TGTGCCAGCACCTTTCTTAGCGGGATAGCAGATACGCAGTATTTT.

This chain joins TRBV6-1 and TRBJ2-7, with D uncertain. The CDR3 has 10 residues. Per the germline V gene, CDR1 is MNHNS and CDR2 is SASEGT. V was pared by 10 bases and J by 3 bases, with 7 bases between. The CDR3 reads CATIDYEQYF. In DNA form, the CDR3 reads TGTGCCACCATAGACTACGAGCAGTACTTC.

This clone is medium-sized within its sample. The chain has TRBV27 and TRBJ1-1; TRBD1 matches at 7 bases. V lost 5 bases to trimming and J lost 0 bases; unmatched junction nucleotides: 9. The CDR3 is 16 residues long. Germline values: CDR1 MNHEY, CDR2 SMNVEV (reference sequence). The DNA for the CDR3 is TGTGCCAGCAGTCCACGGACAGGAGTCATGAACACTGAAGCTTTCTTT. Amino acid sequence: CASSPRTGVMNTEAFF.

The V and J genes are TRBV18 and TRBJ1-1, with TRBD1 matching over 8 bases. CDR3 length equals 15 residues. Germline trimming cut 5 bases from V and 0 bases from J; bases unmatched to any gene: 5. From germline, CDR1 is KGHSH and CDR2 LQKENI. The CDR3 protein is CASSAGQALNTEAFF. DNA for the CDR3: TGTGCCAGCTCAGCGGGACAGGCGTTGAACACTGAAGCTTTCTTT.

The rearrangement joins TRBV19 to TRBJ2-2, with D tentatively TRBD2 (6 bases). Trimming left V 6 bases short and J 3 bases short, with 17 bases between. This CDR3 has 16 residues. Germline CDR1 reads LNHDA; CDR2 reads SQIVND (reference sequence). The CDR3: CASRGGEAGDTGELFF. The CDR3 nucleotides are TGTGCCAGTAGGGGTGGGGAGGCCGGGGACACCGGGGAGCTGTTTTTT. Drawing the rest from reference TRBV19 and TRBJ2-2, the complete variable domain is DGGITQSPKYLFRKEGQNVTLSCEQNLNHDAMYWYRQDPGQGLRLIYYSQIVNDFQKGDIAEGYSVSREKKESFPLTVTSAQKNPTAFYLCASRGGEAGDTGELFFGEGSRLTVL.

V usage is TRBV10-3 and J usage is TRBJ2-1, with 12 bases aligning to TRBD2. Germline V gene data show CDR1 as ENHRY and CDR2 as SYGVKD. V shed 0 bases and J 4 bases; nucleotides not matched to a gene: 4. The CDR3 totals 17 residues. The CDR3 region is CAISESGLAGTYNEQFF. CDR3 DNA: TGTGCCATCAGTGAGTCAGGACTAGCGGGAACGTACAATGAGCAGTTCTTC.

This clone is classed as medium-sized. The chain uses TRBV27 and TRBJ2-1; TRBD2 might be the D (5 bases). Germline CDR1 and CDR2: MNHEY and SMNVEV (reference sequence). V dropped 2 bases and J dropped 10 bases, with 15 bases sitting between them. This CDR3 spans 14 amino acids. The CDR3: CASSLEGTASEQFF. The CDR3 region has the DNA TGTGCCAGCAGTTTAGAGGGCACGGCCTCGGAGCAGTTCTTC.

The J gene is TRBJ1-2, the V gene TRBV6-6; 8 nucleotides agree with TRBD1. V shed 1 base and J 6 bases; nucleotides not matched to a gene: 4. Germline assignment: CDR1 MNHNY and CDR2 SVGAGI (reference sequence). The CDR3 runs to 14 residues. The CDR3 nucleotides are TGTGCCAGCAGTTACTTGGCAGGGGGCCATGGCTACACCTTC. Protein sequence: CASSYLAGGHGYTF.

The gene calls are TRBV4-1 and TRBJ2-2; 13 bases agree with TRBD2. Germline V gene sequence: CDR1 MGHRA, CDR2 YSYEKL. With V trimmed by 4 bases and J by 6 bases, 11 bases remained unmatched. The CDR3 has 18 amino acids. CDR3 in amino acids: CASSPGTSGAGSPGELFF. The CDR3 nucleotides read TGCGCCAGCAGCCCCGGGACTAGCGGGGCGGGATCCCCCGGGGAGCTGTTTTTT.

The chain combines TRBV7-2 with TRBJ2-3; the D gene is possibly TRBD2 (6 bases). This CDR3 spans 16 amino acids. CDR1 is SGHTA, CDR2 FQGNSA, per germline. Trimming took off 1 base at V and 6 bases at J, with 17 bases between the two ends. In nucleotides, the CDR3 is TGTGCCAGCAGCTTAGGGACTAATGCTGGTGGGGATACGCAGTATTTT. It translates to CASSLGTNAGGDTQYF.